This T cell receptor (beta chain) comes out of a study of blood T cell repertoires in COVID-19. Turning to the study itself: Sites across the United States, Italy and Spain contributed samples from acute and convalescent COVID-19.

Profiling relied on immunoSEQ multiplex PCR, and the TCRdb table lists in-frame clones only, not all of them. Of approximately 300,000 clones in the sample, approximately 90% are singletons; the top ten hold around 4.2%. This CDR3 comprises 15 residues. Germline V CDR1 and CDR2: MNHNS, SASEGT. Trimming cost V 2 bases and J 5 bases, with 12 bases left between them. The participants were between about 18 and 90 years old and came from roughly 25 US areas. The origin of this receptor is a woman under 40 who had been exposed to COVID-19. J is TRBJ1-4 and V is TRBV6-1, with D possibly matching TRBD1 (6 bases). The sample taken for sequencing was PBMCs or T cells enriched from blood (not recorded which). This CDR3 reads CASSEQGTGNEKLFF. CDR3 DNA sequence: TGTGCCAGCAGTGAACAGGGAACAGGGAATGAAAAACTGTTTTTT.